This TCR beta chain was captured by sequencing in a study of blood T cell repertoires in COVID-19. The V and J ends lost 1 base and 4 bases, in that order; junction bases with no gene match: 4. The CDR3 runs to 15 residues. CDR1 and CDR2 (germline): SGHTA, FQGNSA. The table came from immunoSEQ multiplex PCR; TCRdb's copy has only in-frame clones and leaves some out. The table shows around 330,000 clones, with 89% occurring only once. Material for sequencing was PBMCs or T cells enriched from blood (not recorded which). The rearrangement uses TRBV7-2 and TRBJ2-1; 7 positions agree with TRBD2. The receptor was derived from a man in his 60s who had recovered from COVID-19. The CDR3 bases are TGTGCCAGCAGCTTAGTGGGGGGGATGTACAATGAGCAGTTCTTC. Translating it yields CASSLVGGMYNEQFF. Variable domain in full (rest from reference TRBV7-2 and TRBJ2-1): GAGVSQSPSNKVTEKGKDVELRCDPISGHTALYWYRQSLGQGLEFLIYFQGNSAPDKSGLPSDRFSAERTGGSVSTLTIQRTQQEDSAVYLCASSLVGGMYNEQFFGPGTRLTVL.